What follows is one T cell receptor (beta chain) and its context. This clonotype has ten or more counts. Its antigen target is currently unknown. The junction and the germline gene differ at one end; a read error may be behind it. TCRdb shows the sequencer as Illumina HiSeq 2500. TCR beta libraries were prepared by quantitative 5'-RACE with molecular barcodes. On the study's bioinformatics: A new computational method based on a probabilistic model of VDJ rearrangement was used to identify disease-linked TCR variants. TCRdb reran the public reads through fastp at Q25 and MiXCR, keeping productive beta chains. Each CDR3 protein appears once, grouped with its most common genes and DNA. Clone size and V and J calls follow TCRdb, not the original study. Present in this sample are about 64,000 distinct CDR3 sequences, around 6.4% of which were seen just once. In total, the top ten clones hold under 6% of the sample.

The CDR3 runs 14 residues from the cysteine to the phenylalanine. CDR3 DNA is the only sequence kept; it has 42 bases, read in frame from the first base. For CDR1 and CDR2, the germline V gene lists MNHEY and SVGEGT. These data belong to a study of CD8 T cells in ankylosing spondylitis (dated by TCRdb to about 2017). Turning to the overall study: To find TCR variants linked to disease, the study profiled T cell receptor beta repertoires in ankylosing spondylitis patients and healthy donors. The whole study cohort included 108 healthy donors and some 27 ankylosing spondylitis patients. Peripheral blood was sampled, and synovial fluid was also collected from ankylosing spondylitis patients. What the authors observed across the whole study: Some TCR beta motif variants had previously been reported in synovial fluid and blood of reactive arthritis patients, which suggested common disease-initiation mechanisms. Significant enrichment of the disease-linked clones was reported in matched synovial fluid samples from ankylosing spondylitis patients. The disease-linked clones showed a CD8+ phenotype and occurred at relatively low frequencies in peripheral blood. A TCR beta motif made up of several highly homologous amino acid variants appeared to be characteristic of blood from ankylosing spondylitis patients.

For each ankylosing spondylitis patient, the synovial fluid sample was matched to a blood sample from that same patient. Sequenced material: synovial fluid, either unsorted or a sorted T cell fraction (not recorded which). The sequence came from a male donor with ankylosing spondylitis. The rearranged segments are TRBV6-2 or TRBV6-3 and TRBJ2-1, with no confidently assigned D gene. The CDR3 region has the sequence CAISLTPAYNEQFF. The nucleotide sequence reads as follows: TGTGCCATCAGTTTAACCCCAGCCTACAATGAGCAGTTCTTC.